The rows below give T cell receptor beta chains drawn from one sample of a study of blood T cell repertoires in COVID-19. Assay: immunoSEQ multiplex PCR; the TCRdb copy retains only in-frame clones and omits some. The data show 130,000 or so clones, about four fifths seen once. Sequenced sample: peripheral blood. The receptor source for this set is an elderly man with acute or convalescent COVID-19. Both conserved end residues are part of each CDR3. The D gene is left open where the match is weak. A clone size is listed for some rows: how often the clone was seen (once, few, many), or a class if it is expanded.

cdr3_nt: TGTGCCAGCAGCTTAAGGGCGGGGGGAAGCACAGATACGCAGTATTTT
cdr3_aa: CASSLRAGGSTDTQYF
j_call: TRBJ2-3
d_call: TRBD2
clone_size: NA
v_call: TRBV7-2

cdr3_nt: TGTGCCAGCAGTCCCTTATTGGGAGACCAGCATTTT
cdr3_aa: CASSPLLGDQHF
j_call: TRBJ1-5
d_call: NA
clone_size: NA
v_call: TRBV28

cdr3_nt: TGTGCCTGGAGTGTATTTCCAGGGGTAGCTCAGCCCCAGCATTTT
cdr3_aa: CAWSVFPGVAQPQHF
j_call: TRBJ1-5
d_call: NA
clone_size: few
v_call: TRBV30

cdr3_nt: TGTGCCAGCTCACCGGACAGGGGGAAGAATGAGCAGTTCTTC
cdr3_aa: CASSPDRGKNEQFF
j_call: TRBJ2-1
d_call: TRBD1
clone_size: many
v_call: TRBV18

cdr3_nt: TGTGCCAGCAGTGAATACGACAGTTTGATGAACACTGAAGCTTTCTTT
cdr3_aa: CASSEYDSLMNTEAFF
j_call: TRBJ1-1
d_call: NA
clone_size: NA
v_call: TRBV25-1

cdr3_nt: TGCGCCAGCAGTCACACGACCCACAGATCCTACAATGAGCAGTTCTTC
cdr3_aa: CASSHTTHRSYNEQFF
j_call: TRBJ2-1
d_call: NA
clone_size: NA
v_call: TRBV10-2

cdr3_nt: TGTGCCAGCAGCTTTCTAAGGGGGACATCCTACGAGCAGTACTTC
cdr3_aa: CASSFLRGTSYEQYF
j_call: TRBJ2-7
d_call: NA
clone_size: NA
v_call: TRBV11-2

cdr3_nt: TGTGCCAGCACCCCAGAATATTTGAACACTGAAGCTTTCTTT
cdr3_aa: CASTPEYLNTEAFF
j_call: TRBJ1-1
d_call: NA
clone_size: NA
v_call: TRBV6-5

cdr3_nt: TGTGCCAGTAGTATAGGGCCCCCGCCCCAGCATTTT
cdr3_aa: CASSIGPPPQHF
j_call: TRBJ1-5
d_call: NA
clone_size: few
v_call: TRBV19

cdr3_nt: TGTGCCAGCAGCGTAGGAGGAGACTATGGCTACACCTTC
cdr3_aa: CASSVGGDYGYTF
j_call: TRBJ1-2
d_call: NA
clone_size: many
v_call: TRBV9

cdr3_nt: TGCGCCAGCAGCCCGGGAGCCCCAGGGTTCTACGAGCAGTACTTC
cdr3_aa: CASSPGAPGFYEQYF
j_call: TRBJ2-7
d_call: NA
clone_size: NA
v_call: TRBV5-1

cdr3_nt: TGTGCCAGCTCACCACCGATCGCAGGGAACACCGGGGAGCTGTTTTTT
cdr3_aa: CASSPPIAGNTGELFF
j_call: TRBJ2-2
d_call: NA
clone_size: NA
v_call: TRBV18

cdr3_nt: TGTGCCAGCAGCTACAGGGGCCTTGGGCACGGGGAGCTGTTTTTT
cdr3_aa: CASSYRGLGHGELFF
j_call: TRBJ2-2
d_call: TRBD1
clone_size: NA
v_call: TRBV7-9

cdr3_nt: TGTGCCAGCAGTTCCGACAGGAGAAAGGGTGGAAACACCATATATTTT
cdr3_aa: CASSSDRRKGGNTIYF
j_call: TRBJ1-3
d_call: NA
clone_size: NA
v_call: TRBV6-5

cdr3_nt: TGTGCCAGCGGTCAGGGGCAGCTCTATGGCTACACCTTC
cdr3_aa: CASGQGQLYGYTF
j_call: TRBJ1-2
d_call: NA
clone_size: NA
v_call: TRBV2

cdr3_nt: TGTGCCATCAGTACCGGGGCCCCGACAGGGAGTTATGGCAATGAGCAGTTCTTC
cdr3_aa: CAISTGAPTGSYGNEQFF
j_call: TRBJ2-1
d_call: TRBD1
clone_size: NA
v_call: TRBV10-3

cdr3_nt: TGTGCCAGCAGCTTAGATTGGGGGGGCCCCTACAATGAGCAGTTCTTC
cdr3_aa: CASSLDWGGPYNEQFF
j_call: TRBJ2-1
d_call: NA
clone_size: NA
v_call: TRBV7-2

cdr3_nt: TGTGCCAGCAGTCCATCCACTAACTATGGCTACACCTTC
cdr3_aa: CASSPSTNYGYTF
j_call: TRBJ1-2
d_call: NA
clone_size: NA
v_call: TRBV7-2

cdr3_nt: TGTGCCAGCAGCTTCTTTGGGGGCCCGTGGGAGACCCAGTACTTC
cdr3_aa: CASSFFGGPWETQYF
j_call: TRBJ2-5
d_call: NA
clone_size: NA
v_call: TRBV5-4

cdr3_nt: TGCGCCGACCTACCACGGCGAAAACCTCGGGGCGGGATAGGAACCGGGGAGCTGTTTTTT
cdr3_aa: CADLPRRKPRGGIGTGELFF
j_call: TRBJ2-2
d_call: NA
clone_size: NA
v_call: TRBV10-1

cdr3_nt: TGTGCCAGCAGCCCGACCCTAGCGGGAAGCTCCTACAATGAGCAGTTCTTC
cdr3_aa: CASSPTLAGSSYNEQFF
j_call: TRBJ2-1
d_call: TRBD2
clone_size: NA
v_call: TRBV9

cdr3_nt: TGTGCCAGCAGCTTAGGCGGGGGGGGTCAAGAGACCCAGTACTTC
cdr3_aa: CASSLGGGGQETQYF
j_call: TRBJ2-5
d_call: TRBD2
clone_size: many
v_call: TRBV7-2

cdr3_nt: TGTGCCATCAACGATCAGGCGGGTGGCTACACCTTC
cdr3_aa: CAINDQAGGYTF
j_call: TRBJ1-2
d_call: NA
clone_size: NA
v_call: TRBV10-3

cdr3_nt: TGTGCCACTACTGAGGCGAACACCGGGGAGCTGTTTTTT
cdr3_aa: CATTEANTGELFF
j_call: TRBJ2-2
d_call: NA
clone_size: NA
v_call: TRBV19

cdr3_nt: TGTGCCACCAGTGATTTGCCAGGACAGGGAAGTGGACAAGAGACCCAGTACTTC
cdr3_aa: CATSDLPGQGSGQETQYF
j_call: TRBJ2-5
d_call: TRBD1
clone_size: NA
v_call: TRBV24-1

cdr3_nt: TGTGCCAGCAGCTTACAGGGGGCTAACGGGGAGCTGTTTTTT
cdr3_aa: CASSLQGANGELFF
j_call: TRBJ2-2
d_call: TRBD1
clone_size: NA
v_call: TRBV11-1

cdr3_nt: TGCGCCAGCAGCTTTGACAGGGAAAATTCACCCCTCCACTTT
cdr3_aa: CASSFDRENSPLHF
j_call: TRBJ1-6
d_call: TRBD1
clone_size: NA
v_call: TRBV5-1

cdr3_nt: TGTGCCAGCAGCCTCGGTTGGAAGCGGGCTGATACGCAGTATTTT
cdr3_aa: CASSLGWKRADTQYF
j_call: TRBJ2-3
d_call: NA
clone_size: NA
v_call: TRBV13

cdr3_nt: TGCAGCGTTGAGTTCAGTGGAGAGACCCAGTACTTC
cdr3_aa: CSVEFSGETQYF
j_call: TRBJ2-5
d_call: NA
clone_size: NA
v_call: TRBV29-1

cdr3_nt: TGTGCCAGCAGTCCACAGGGGGCCTACAATGAGCAGTTCTTC
cdr3_aa: CASSPQGAYNEQFF
j_call: TRBJ2-1
d_call: TRBD1
clone_size: NA
v_call: TRBV27

cdr3_nt: TGTGCCAGCGGTCGACAGGGAGGAAACACCATATATTTT
cdr3_aa: CASGRQGGNTIYF
j_call: TRBJ1-3
d_call: TRBD1
clone_size: NA
v_call: TRBV9

cdr3_nt: TGCAGCGTTGAAGTCGCAGGGGCAGATACGCAGTATTTT
cdr3_aa: CSVEVAGADTQYF
j_call: TRBJ2-3
d_call: NA
clone_size: NA
v_call: TRBV29-1

cdr3_nt: TGTGCCAGCAGGAGGGGACAGGGGAACATCTATGGCTACACCTTC
cdr3_aa: CASRRGQGNIYGYTF
j_call: TRBJ1-2
d_call: TRBD1
clone_size: NA
v_call: TRBV2

cdr3_nt: TGTGCCAGCAGTTTATCTAGGGGGCAGGATGGAGTGGAGACCCAGTACTTC
cdr3_aa: CASSLSRGQDGVETQYF
j_call: TRBJ2-5
d_call: TRBD1
clone_size: many
v_call: TRBV27

cdr3_nt: TGCGCCAGCAGTCCTTGGCAGGGGGACTATGGCTACACCTTC
cdr3_aa: CASSPWQGDYGYTF
j_call: TRBJ1-2
d_call: TRBD1
clone_size: NA
v_call: TRBV5-1

cdr3_nt: TGCGCCACCCGGCCGGGGGAGGTGGTGAACACTGAAGCTTTCTTT
cdr3_aa: CATRPGEVVNTEAFF
j_call: TRBJ1-1
d_call: NA
clone_size: NA
v_call: TRBV4-1

cdr3_nt: TGCGCCAGCAGCTTCGAACGAAACCGGGTCACCACTGAAGCTTTCTTT
cdr3_aa: CASSFERNRVTTEAFF
j_call: TRBJ1-1
d_call: NA
clone_size: NA
v_call: TRBV5-1

cdr3_nt: TGCGCCAGCAGCCCGCAGGGCGGCGACACTGAAGCTTTCTTT
cdr3_aa: CASSPQGGDTEAFF
j_call: TRBJ1-1
d_call: NA
clone_size: NA
v_call: TRBV5-1

cdr3_nt: TGTGCCAGCTCTACAGGGGACAATCAGCCCCAGCATTTT
cdr3_aa: CASSTGDNQPQHF
j_call: TRBJ1-5
d_call: TRBD1
clone_size: NA
v_call: TRBV2

cdr3_nt: TGTGCCAGCAGCTTAATAGGGGTCGAGCAGTACTTC
cdr3_aa: CASSLIGVEQYF
j_call: TRBJ2-7
d_call: NA
clone_size: NA
v_call: TRBV7-9

cdr3_nt: TGTGCCAGTAGTATCGGACAGGGGGGTTTCAATGAGCAGTTCTTC
cdr3_aa: CASSIGQGGFNEQFF
j_call: TRBJ2-1
d_call: TRBD1
clone_size: NA
v_call: TRBV19

cdr3_nt: TGTGCCAGCAGTGCGGACAGGGCTGACTATGGCTACACCTTC
cdr3_aa: CASSADRADYGYTF
j_call: TRBJ1-2
d_call: TRBD1
clone_size: NA
v_call: TRBV2

cdr3_nt: TGTGCCAGCAGCCAACTAGTAAGCGGTGAGCAGTTCTTC
cdr3_aa: CASSQLVSGEQFF
j_call: TRBJ2-1
d_call: NA
clone_size: once
v_call: TRBV14